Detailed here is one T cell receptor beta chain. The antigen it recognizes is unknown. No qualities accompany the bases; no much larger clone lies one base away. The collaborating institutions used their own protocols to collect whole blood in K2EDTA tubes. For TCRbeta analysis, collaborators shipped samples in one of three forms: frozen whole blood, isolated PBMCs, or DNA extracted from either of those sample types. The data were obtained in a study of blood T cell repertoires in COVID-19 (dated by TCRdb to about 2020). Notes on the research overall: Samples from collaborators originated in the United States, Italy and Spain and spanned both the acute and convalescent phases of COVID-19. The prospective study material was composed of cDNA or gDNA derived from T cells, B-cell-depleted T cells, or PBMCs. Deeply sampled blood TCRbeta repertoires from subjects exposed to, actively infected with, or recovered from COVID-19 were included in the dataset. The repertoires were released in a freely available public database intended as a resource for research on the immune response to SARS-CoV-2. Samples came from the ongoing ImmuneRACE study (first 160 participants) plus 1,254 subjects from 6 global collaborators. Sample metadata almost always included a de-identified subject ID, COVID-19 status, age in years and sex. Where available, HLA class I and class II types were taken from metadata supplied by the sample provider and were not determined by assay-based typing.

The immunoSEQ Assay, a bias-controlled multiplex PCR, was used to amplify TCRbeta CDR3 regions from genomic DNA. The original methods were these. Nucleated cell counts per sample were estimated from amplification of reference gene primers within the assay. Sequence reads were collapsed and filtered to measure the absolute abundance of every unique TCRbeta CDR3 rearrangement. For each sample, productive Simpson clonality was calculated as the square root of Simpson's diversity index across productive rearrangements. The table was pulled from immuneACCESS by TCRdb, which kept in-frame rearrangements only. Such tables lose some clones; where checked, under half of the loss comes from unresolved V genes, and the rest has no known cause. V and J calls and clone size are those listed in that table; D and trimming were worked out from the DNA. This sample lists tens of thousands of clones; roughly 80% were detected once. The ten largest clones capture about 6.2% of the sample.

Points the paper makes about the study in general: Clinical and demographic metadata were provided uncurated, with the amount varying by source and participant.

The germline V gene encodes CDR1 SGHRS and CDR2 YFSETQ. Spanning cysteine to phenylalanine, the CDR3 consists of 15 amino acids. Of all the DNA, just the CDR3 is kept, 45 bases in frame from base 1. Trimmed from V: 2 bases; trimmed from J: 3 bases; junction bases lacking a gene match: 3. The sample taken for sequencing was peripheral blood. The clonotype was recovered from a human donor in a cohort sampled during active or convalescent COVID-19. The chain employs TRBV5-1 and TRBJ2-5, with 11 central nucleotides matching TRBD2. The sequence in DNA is TGCGCCAGCAGCTTCCAACTAGCGGGGGAAGAGACCCAGTACTTC. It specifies CASSFQLAGEETQYF.